This paragraph reports one TCR beta chain. Per the study methods: The authors estimated nucleated cell counts from reference gene primer amplification. The table came from immunoSEQ multiplex PCR; TCRdb's copy has only in-frame clones and leaves some out. V and J calls and clone size come straight from that table; D and trimming were deduced from the DNA. The table records 250,000 to 300,000 clones, approximately 87% of them present only once. This sample is drawn from a study of blood T cell repertoires in COVID-19. Study context: There were acute and convalescent COVID-19 samples, and they came from the United States, Italy and Spain.

The Seattle patients joined while their infection was active and were tracked longitudinally afterward. This TCR was sampled from a woman aged 25 to 45 with COVID-19, enrolled during active disease. The sequenced sample was peripheral blood.

The CDR3 DNA follows: TGTGCCAGTAGTATAAGTGGTTCGCGGGAGCAGTACTTC. It yields the protein CASSISGSREQYF. The chain uses TRBV19 and TRBJ2-7; D ambiguous. This CDR3 is built from 13 residues. The germline V gene encodes CDR1 LNHDA and CDR2 SQIVND (reference sequence). V was trimmed by 2 bases and J by 7 bases, leaving 12 bases between them.